Listed below are T cell receptor beta chains from one sample, sequenced in a study of T cells in Graves' hyperthyroidism and ophthalmopathy. TCRdb recomputed calls from the multiplex PCR reads with MiXCR, one row per CDR3 protein. This sample has approximately 700,000 distinct CDR3 sequences; 45% occur once, and the top ten carry under 8%. The sample was peripheral blood or thyroid tissue (not recorded which). The receptor set was obtained from an adult man with Graves' disease, either hyperthyroidism or ophthalmopathy (not recorded which). CDR3s include the opening cysteine and the closing phenylalanine or tryptophan. The order of the fields is J gene, clone size, D gene, V gene, CDR3 protein, CDR3 DNA. The D gene is left open where the match is weak. Not all rows give a size; the values are once, few, many and, for expanded clones, a class.

j_call: TRBJ1-2; clone_size: .; d_call: TRBD1; v_call: TRBV5-1; cdr3_aa: CASSFTQGTRGYTF; cdr3_nt: TGCGCCAGCAGCTTCACACAGGGGACGAGAGGCTACACCTTC
j_call: TRBJ1-2; clone_size: many; d_call: TRBD1; v_call: TRBV29-1; cdr3_aa: CSVARTGYVDGYTF; cdr3_nt: TGCAGCGTGGCAAGGACAGGGTACGTCGATGGCTACACCTTC
j_call: TRBJ2-5; clone_size: .; d_call: TRBD2; v_call: TRBV7-2; cdr3_aa: CASNGREAFF; cdr3_nt: TGTGCCAGCAACGGGCGGGAGGCATTCTTC
j_call: TRBJ1-6; clone_size: .; d_call: .; v_call: TRBV20-1; cdr3_aa: CSARDAGAGYSPLHF; cdr3_nt: TGCAGTGCTAGAGACGCAGGGGCCGGTTATTCACCCCTCCACTTT
j_call: TRBJ2-2; clone_size: few; d_call: .; v_call: TRBV10-3; cdr3_aa: CAISGKVAEEGNTGELFF; cdr3_nt: TGTGCCATCAGTGGTAAGGTAGCGGAAGAAGGTAACACCGGGGAGCTGTTTTTT
j_call: TRBJ1-6; clone_size: .; d_call: .; v_call: TRBV2; cdr3_aa: CACRGRGRSPLHF; cdr3_nt: TGTGCCTGCCGCGGACGAGGGAGATCACCCCTCCACTTT
j_call: TRBJ1-1; clone_size: few; d_call: .; v_call: TRBV19; cdr3_aa: CASRWGVNTEAFF; cdr3_nt: TGTGCCAGTAGATGGGGAGTCAACACTGAAGCTTTCTTT
j_call: TRBJ1-1; clone_size: .; d_call: .; v_call: TRBV7-2; cdr3_aa: CASSPYRTQNTEAFF; cdr3_nt: TGTGCCAGCAGTCCGTACAGGACCCAGAACACTGAAGCTTTCTTT
j_call: TRBJ1-5; clone_size: many; d_call: .; v_call: TRBV2; cdr3_aa: CASSPYDQPQHF; cdr3_nt: TGTGCCAGCAGCCCATATGATCAGCCCCAGCATTTT
j_call: TRBJ2-7; clone_size: few; d_call: .; v_call: TRBV2; cdr3_aa: CASSRQERTPQYF; cdr3_nt: TGTGCCAGCAGCCGTCAGGAAAGAACTCCTCAGTACTTC
j_call: TRBJ1-2; clone_size: few; d_call: .; v_call: TRBV12-3/TRBV12-4; cdr3_aa: CASPGPVSPYGYTF; cdr3_nt: TGTGCCAGCCCCGGGCCGGTATCCCCTTATGGCTACACCTTC
j_call: TRBJ1-1; clone_size: .; d_call: .; v_call: TRBV10-3; cdr3_aa: CASREDTNTEAFF; cdr3_nt: TGTGCCAGCAGGGAGGACACGAACACTGAAGCTTTCTTT
j_call: TRBJ1-6; clone_size: .; d_call: .; v_call: TRBV11-2; cdr3_aa: CASSQRSSPLHF; cdr3_nt: TGTGCCAGCAGTCAAAGAAGTTCACCCCTCCACTTT
j_call: TRBJ1-6; clone_size: .; d_call: TRBD1; v_call: TRBV2; cdr3_aa: CASYRGSSPLHF; cdr3_nt: TGTGCCAGTTACAGGGGGTCTTCACCCCTCCACTTT
j_call: TRBJ1-2; clone_size: many; d_call: .; v_call: TRBV15; cdr3_aa: CATSRGGAGYPPNYGYTF; cdr3_nt: TGTGCCACCAGCAGAGGGGGGGCAGGCTATCCGCCTAACTATGGCTACACCTTC
j_call: TRBJ1-1; clone_size: .; d_call: TRBD1; v_call: TRBV7-9; cdr3_aa: CASSLDGQGTYPRTEAFF; cdr3_nt: TGTGCCAGCAGCTTAGACGGACAGGGCACCTATCCGCGCACTGAAGCTTTCTTT
j_call: TRBJ1-1; clone_size: once; d_call: .; v_call: TRBV25-1; cdr3_aa: CASLSQAMNTEAFF; cdr3_nt: TGTGCCAGCCTTTCCCAGGCCATGAACACTGAAGCTTTCTTT
j_call: TRBJ1-1; clone_size: .; d_call: .; v_call: TRBV6-5; cdr3_aa: CASSYGPGLNTEAFF; cdr3_nt: TGTGCCAGCAGTTACGGCCCGGGTCTGAACACTGAAGCTTTCTTT
j_call: TRBJ2-5; clone_size: .; d_call: TRBD2; v_call: TRBV29-1; cdr3_aa: CSVGQAGRQETQYF; cdr3_nt: TGCAGCGTTGGGCAAGCGGGGCGACAAGAGACCCAGTACTTC
j_call: TRBJ2-5; clone_size: many; d_call: TRBD2; v_call: TRBV15; cdr3_aa: CATSWTSQETQYF; cdr3_nt: TGTGCCACCAGCTGGACTAGTCAGGAGACCCAGTACTTC
j_call: TRBJ1-5; clone_size: many; d_call: .; v_call: TRBV24-1; cdr3_aa: CATSAGGPQPQHF; cdr3_nt: TGTGCCACCAGTGCGGGGGGGCCTCAGCCCCAGCATTTT
j_call: TRBJ1-2; clone_size: .; d_call: .; v_call: TRBV14; cdr3_aa: CASSQRGAQGYTF; cdr3_nt: TGTGCCAGCAGCCAAAGGGGGGCGCAGGGCTACACCTTC
j_call: TRBJ1-1; clone_size: few; d_call: .; v_call: TRBV7-9; cdr3_aa: CASSLATGSAFF; cdr3_nt: TGTGCCAGCAGCTTGGCCACAGGGTCGGCTTTCTTT
j_call: TRBJ1-1; clone_size: few; d_call: .; v_call: TRBV11-1; cdr3_aa: CASSQEGEAFF; cdr3_nt: TGTGCCAGCAGCCAAGAGGGTGAAGCTTTCTTT
j_call: TRBJ1-1; clone_size: many; d_call: .; v_call: TRBV5-1; cdr3_aa: CASSLGAVNTEAFF; cdr3_nt: TGCGCCAGCAGCTTGGGTGCGGTGAACACTGAAGCTTTCTTT
j_call: TRBJ1-1; clone_size: many; d_call: .; v_call: TRBV20-1; cdr3_aa: CSASDAGRSNTEAFF; cdr3_nt: TGCAGTGCTAGTGACGCGGGACGGTCAAACACTGAAGCTTTCTTT
j_call: TRBJ2-7; clone_size: .; d_call: TRBD1; v_call: TRBV5-4; cdr3_aa: CASSPRTGYQQYF; cdr3_nt: TGTGCCAGCAGCCCCCGGACAGGGTATCAGCAGTACTTC
j_call: TRBJ2-7; clone_size: .; d_call: .; v_call: TRBV7-9; cdr3_aa: CAGSFSPTTYEQYF; cdr3_nt: TGTGCCGGCAGCTTCTCACCCACTACCTACGAGCAGTACTTC
j_call: TRBJ1-5; clone_size: .; d_call: TRBD1; v_call: TRBV20-1; cdr3_aa: CSARDHGTVNQTQHF; cdr3_nt: TGCAGTGCTAGAGACCACGGGACAGTCAATCAGACCCAGCATTTT
j_call: TRBJ1-1; clone_size: many; d_call: .; v_call: TRBV20-1; cdr3_aa: CSARDQRAGEAFF; cdr3_nt: TGCAGTGCTAGAGATCAACGGGCGGGGGAAGCTTTCTTT
j_call: TRBJ1-3; clone_size: .; d_call: .; v_call: TRBV10-2; cdr3_aa: CASSESGRFSGNTIYF; cdr3_nt: TGCGCCAGCAGTGAGTCGGGCAGGTTCTCTGGAAACACCATATATTTT
j_call: TRBJ2-7; clone_size: .; d_call: .; v_call: TRBV6-5; cdr3_aa: CASSEFGQSDEQYF; cdr3_nt: TGTGCCAGCAGTGAGTTCGGACAGTCGGACGAGCAGTACTTC
j_call: TRBJ1-4; clone_size: .; d_call: .; v_call: TRBV5-1; cdr3_aa: CASSLDGVRVEKLFF; cdr3_nt: TGCGCCAGCAGCCTGGACGGGGTTCGGGTTGAAAAACTGTTTTTT
j_call: TRBJ1-1; clone_size: .; d_call: TRBD1; v_call: TRBV11-2; cdr3_aa: CASSRQGGGWDTEAFF; cdr3_nt: TGTGCCAGCAGCCGCCAGGGGGGAGGGTGGGACACTGAAGCTTTCTTT
j_call: TRBJ1-1; clone_size: .; d_call: .; v_call: TRBV7-9; cdr3_aa: CASSSQGGAEAFF; cdr3_nt: TGTGCCAGCAGCTCCCAGGGTGGGGCTGAAGCTTTCTTT
j_call: TRBJ1-5; clone_size: .; d_call: .; v_call: TRBV20-1; cdr3_aa: CSARGDHSNQPQHF; cdr3_nt: TGCAGTGCTAGAGGGGACCATAGCAATCAGCCCCAGCATTTT
j_call: TRBJ2-5; clone_size: .; d_call: TRBD1; v_call: TRBV12-3/TRBV12-4; cdr3_aa: CASGTGAETQYF; cdr3_nt: TGTGCCAGCGGCACAGGGGCGGAGACCCAGTACTTC
j_call: TRBJ1-5; clone_size: .; d_call: .; v_call: TRBV2; cdr3_aa: CASSLEAGFEHF; cdr3_nt: TGTGCCAGCTCCCTAGAAGCGGGGTTCGAGCATTTT
j_call: TRBJ2-7; clone_size: .; d_call: TRBD2; v_call: TRBV29-1; cdr3_aa: CSLILAGGAYEQYF; cdr3_nt: TGCAGCTTGATCCTAGCGGGAGGGGCCTACGAGCAGTACTTC
j_call: TRBJ2-7; clone_size: many; d_call: .; v_call: TRBV29-1; cdr3_aa: CSVEERLGTYEQYF; cdr3_nt: TGCAGCGTTGAGGAGCGACTCGGGACCTACGAGCAGTACTTC
j_call: TRBJ1-2; clone_size: many; d_call: .; v_call: TRBV29-1; cdr3_aa: CSVERQSNYGYTF; cdr3_nt: TGCAGCGTTGAAAGGCAGTCTAACTATGGCTACACCTTC
j_call: TRBJ2-2; clone_size: .; d_call: TRBD1; v_call: TRBV7-9; cdr3_aa: CASSSSMDRGRAGELFF; cdr3_nt: TGTGCCAGCAGCTCATCAATGGACAGGGGGCGCGCCGGGGAGCTGTTTTTT
j_call: TRBJ2-5; clone_size: few; d_call: TRBD2; v_call: TRBV7-9; cdr3_aa: CASSFASGRPQETQYF; cdr3_nt: TGTGCCAGCAGCTTTGCTAGCGGGAGGCCACAAGAGACCCAGTACTTC
j_call: TRBJ1-1; clone_size: many; d_call: .; v_call: TRBV15; cdr3_aa: CATSRAAVNTEAFF; cdr3_nt: TGTGCCACCAGCAGAGCGGCGGTGAACACTGAAGCTTTCTTT
j_call: TRBJ1-6; clone_size: .; d_call: .; v_call: TRBV15; cdr3_aa: CATSSGSQRGWGSPLHF; cdr3_nt: TGTGCCACCAGCAGTGGATCCCAGAGGGGCTGGGGTTCACCCCTCCACTTT
j_call: TRBJ2-7; clone_size: many; d_call: .; v_call: TRBV7-9; cdr3_aa: CASRSAEGFEQYF; cdr3_nt: TGTGCCAGCAGATCGGCCGAGGGGTTCGAGCAGTACTTC
j_call: TRBJ1-1; clone_size: many; d_call: .; v_call: TRBV29-1; cdr3_aa: CSVDGGAETEAFF; cdr3_nt: TGCAGCGTCGACGGGGGGGCGGAAACTGAAGCTTTCTTT
j_call: TRBJ1-5; clone_size: .; d_call: TRBD1; v_call: TRBV5-1; cdr3_aa: CASSLGSGGRNQPQHF; cdr3_nt: TGCGCCAGCAGCTTGGGGTCAGGGGGACGAAATCAGCCCCAGCATTTT
j_call: TRBJ2-7; clone_size: .; d_call: TRBD2; v_call: TRBV7-9; cdr3_aa: CASSSGGGAQQYF; cdr3_nt: TGTGCCAGCAGCAGCGGGGGCGGGGCCCAGCAGTACTTC
j_call: TRBJ1-2; clone_size: .; d_call: .; v_call: TRBV10-3; cdr3_aa: CAIKRGDLNYGYTF; cdr3_nt: TGTGCCATCAAAAGGGGCGATCTTAACTATGGCTACACCTTC
j_call: TRBJ1-6; clone_size: .; d_call: .; v_call: TRBV7-9; cdr3_aa: CASGRVADSPLHF; cdr3_nt: TGTGCCAGCGGGCGGGTAGCTGATTCACCCCTCCACTTT
j_call: TRBJ1-2; clone_size: few; d_call: .; v_call: TRBV10-3; cdr3_aa: CASYPGTSPNYGYTF; cdr3_nt: TGTGCCAGCTACCCAGGGACATCCCCTAACTATGGCTACACCTTC
j_call: TRBJ1-4; clone_size: .; d_call: .; v_call: TRBV19; cdr3_aa: CASSIGSSGEKLFF; cdr3_nt: TGTGCCAGTAGTATAGGATCTAGTGGTGAAAAACTGTTTTTT
j_call: TRBJ1-1; clone_size: .; d_call: TRBD1; v_call: TRBV10-3; cdr3_aa: CAIISGGPNTEAFF; cdr3_nt: TGTGCCATCATTTCAGGGGGCCCGAACACTGAAGCTTTCTTT
j_call: TRBJ2-2; clone_size: .; d_call: TRBD2; v_call: TRBV7-8; cdr3_aa: CASSRGGLNTGELFF; cdr3_nt: TGTGCCAGCAGCCGCGGGGGGCTAAACACCGGGGAGCTGTTTTTT
j_call: TRBJ2-2; clone_size: .; d_call: TRBD2; v_call: TRBV6-1; cdr3_aa: CASNPLAGGPGELFF; cdr3_nt: TGTGCCAGCAATCCGCTAGCGGGAGGGCCCGGGGAGCTGTTTTTT
j_call: TRBJ1-2; clone_size: few; d_call: TRBD1; v_call: TRBV12-3/TRBV12-4; cdr3_aa: CASSSIRDRADYGYTF; cdr3_nt: TGTGCCAGCAGTTCCATACGGGACAGGGCTGACTATGGCTACACCTTC
j_call: TRBJ1-4; clone_size: .; d_call: TRBD1; v_call: TRBV7-3; cdr3_aa: CASSQGISTGGEKLFF; cdr3_nt: TGTGCCAGCAGCCAAGGTATCTCCACAGGGGGAGAAAAACTGTTTTTT
j_call: TRBJ2-7; clone_size: few; d_call: .; v_call: TRBV19; cdr3_aa: CASSIDGAGAYEQYF; cdr3_nt: TGTGCCAGTAGTATAGATGGGGCAGGGGCCTACGAGCAGTACTTC